The 15 T cell receptor beta chains listed next were all sequenced from one sample in a study of T cell repertoires in cytomegalovirus infection. TCRdb analysed the reads with MiXCR anew, one entry per CDR3 protein. The table lists about 770,000 distinct CDR3 sequences, 25% to 30% of them singletons. The antigens for these receptors are not known. The material sequenced was cultured CD8+ T cells from PBMCs, taken from culture after CMV antigen stimulation. The receptors derive from a human donor in good health (CMV status not recorded). Some clones in this sample may be carry-over from other donors' samples.

The V gene is TRBV6-1, the J gene TRBJ1-1, with D tentatively TRBD1 (6 bases). This CDR3 is built from 14 residues. V was shortened by 5 bases and J by 2 bases, with 12 bases between the two germline ends. Germline V gene lookup returns CDR1 MNHNS and CDR2 SASEGT. The CDR3: CASSSTQGNTEAFF. CDR3 coding DNA: TGTGCCAGCAGTTCCACACAGGGTAACACTGAAGCTTTCTTT.

This clonotype occurred many times. The chain couples TRBV7-2 to TRBJ2-2; 12 bases map to TRBD2. CDR1 SGHTA and CDR2 FQGNSA come from the germline V gene. CDR3 size: 12 residues. This chain's CDR3 is CGGLAGSGELFF. The CDR3 bases are TGTGGAGGACTAGCGGGGTCCGGGGAGCTGTTTTTT. Full variable domain (outside the CDR3, taken from reference TRBV7-2 and TRBJ2-2): GAGVSQSPSNKVTEKGKDVELRCDPISGHTALYWYRQSLGQGLEFLIYFQGNSAPDKSGLPSDRFSAERTGGSVSTLTIQRTQQEDSAVYLCGGLAGSGELFFGEGSRLTVL.

Only a few counts were recorded for this clonotype. The V gene is TRBV7-6, the J gene TRBJ2-2; 7 bases line up with TRBD1. After removal of 5 bases from V and 0 bases from J, the junction contained 6 bases not matched to a gene. This CDR3 comprises 16 residues. Germline V gene sequence: CDR1 SGHVS, CDR2 FNYEAQ. CDR3 amino acids: CASSPDRTPNTGELFF. CDR3 sequence (DNA): TGTGCCAGCAGCCCGGACAGGACCCCGAACACCGGGGAGCTGTTTTTT.

This clonotype was observed a few times. The chain uses TRBV7-6 and TRBJ2-2; D gene unclear. Trimming removed 5 bases at V and 7 bases at J, with 8 bases between. The CDR3 runs to 12 residues. CDR1 is SGHVS and CDR2 is FNYEAQ in the germline V gene. CDR3 residues: CASSHPLGELFF. Written as DNA, the CDR3 is TGTGCCAGCAGCCACCCCCTCGGGGAGCTGTTTTTT.

This clonotype was detected only a few times. This chain links TRBV4-2 with TRBJ2-3, with a weak D call TRBD2 (6 bases). CDR1 LGHNA and CDR2 YNFKEQ come from the germline V gene. The CDR3 runs 19 residues. The V end lost 0 bases, the J end lost 0 bases, and 19 bases lay between the germline ends. CDR3 sequence (DNA): TGTGCCAGCAGCCAAGATTTAGCGGAGTACTTCACTAGCACAGATACGCAGTATTTT. As protein: CASSQDLAEYFTSTDTQYF.

The chain employs TRBV6-6 and TRBJ1-6; D possibly corresponds to TRBD1 (6 bases). Germline V gene sequence: CDR1 MNHNY, CDR2 SVGAGI (reference sequence). Deletions cut 8 bases from V and 10 bases from J, with 15 bases between. The CDR3 covers 13 residues. CDR3 bases: TGTGCCAGCGGGGACACAGATCGGTCACCCCTCCACTTT. Its protein product is CASGDTDRSPLHF.

This clonotype was observed a few times. V usage is TRBV6-2 or TRBV6-3 and J usage is TRBJ2-7; 8 bases align to TRBD1. The CDR3 runs to 15 residues. The germline gives CDR1 MNHEY, CDR2 SVGEGT. V dropped 5 bases and J dropped 3; count of bases not matched to a gene: 9. CDR3 residues: CASSIVGQGFYEQYV. DNA for the CDR3: TGTGCCAGCAGTATCGTCGGACAGGGATTCTACGAGCAGTACGTC.

This clonotype has a count of ten or more. The J gene is TRBJ2-5, the V gene TRBV7-2; D not certain. The ends were cut back, 4 bases at V and 5 bases at J, with 11 bases in the middle. This CDR3 is built from 13 residues. Germline V lookup: CDR1 SGHTA, CDR2 FQGNSA. The CDR3 nucleotides are TGTGCCAGCAGCTCCCCAAGTAGGGAGACCCAGTACTTC. Protein: CASSSPSRETQYF.

This clonotype occurred a few times. The J gene is TRBJ1-1, the V gene TRBV5-1; perhaps TRBD1 as D (5 bases). The CDR3 is made up of 14 amino acids. Germline V CDR1 and CDR2: SGHRS, YFSETQ. Trimming took off 1 base at V and 5 bases at J, with 12 bases between the two ends. CDR3 in DNA: TGCGCCAGCAGCTTGAGGGGAGAGGAGACTGAAGCTTTCTTT. Translated, it gives CASSLRGEETEAFF.

This sequence joins TRBV6-2 or TRBV6-3 and TRBJ2-1; 8 nucleotides match TRBD1. Germline-derived CDR1 and CDR2 are MNHEY and SVGEGT. The CDR3 sequence is 14 residues long. The V segment lost 7 bases and the J segment 4 bases; nucleotides outside the gene matches: 6. The CDR3 sequence is CASKAGGEYNEQFF. CDR3 in DNA: TGTGCCAGCAAGGCAGGGGGCGAATACAATGAGCAGTTCTTC.

This sequence joins TRBV28 and TRBJ1-2; D might be TRBD1 (6 bases). The CDR3 loop spans 14 amino acids. Germline V CDR1 and CDR2: MDHEN, SYDVKM. V was cut by 6 bases and J by 5 bases, with 16 bases left in between. The CDR3 DNA follows: TGTGCCAGCAGACCACAGGGATACATGTATGGCTACACCTTC. Its protein is CASRPQGYMYGYTF.

This clonotype occurred a few times. The chain uses TRBV7-9 and TRBJ1-3; the D is unclear. V lost 5 bases, J lost 0 bases, and 17 bases lay in between. The CDR3 loop spans 17 amino acids. CDR1 is SEHNR, CDR2 FQNEAQ, per germline (reference sequence). The DNA for the CDR3 is TGTGCCAGCAGCACCATCCCCCAGTTGATCTCTGGAAACACCATATATTTT. Protein: CASSTIPQLISGNTIYF.

This clonotype was recorded many times. The chain couples TRBV7-6 to TRBJ2-5; 9 bases map to TRBD2. CDR3 length equals 15 residues. In germline, CDR1 is SGHVS, CDR2 FNYEAQ. V was clipped by 5 bases and J by 5 bases; unmatched bases: 9. This CDR3 is CASSTIAGAAETQYF. In nucleotides, the CDR3 is TGTGCCAGCAGCACGATAGCGGGGGCGGCGGAGACCCAGTACTTC.

The chain carries TRBV5-6 and TRBJ1-1; D is unresolved. Germline lookup yields CDR1 SGHDT and CDR2 YYEEEE. The CDR3 is 14 amino acids. V lost 0 bases, J lost 0 bases, and 6 bases lay in between. CDR3 protein: CASSLGVVNTEAFF. DNA of the CDR3: TGTGCCAGCAGCTTGGGGGTAGTGAACACTGAAGCTTTCTTT.

This clonotype was found a few times. J is TRBJ2-3 and V is TRBV19, with a weak D call TRBD1 (5 bases). CDR1 is LNHDA, CDR2 SQIVND, per germline (reference sequence). The CDR3 consists of 13 residues. V was clipped by 11 bases and J by 0 bases, with 12 bases between them. The CDR3 reads CAARQGSTDTQYF. The CDR3 DNA follows: TGTGCCGCAAGGCAGGGTAGCACAGATACGCAGTATTTT.